Described below is a single T cell receptor (beta chain) sequence and its context. Its antigen is currently unknown. This sample was included in a study of CD8+CD57+ T cells in acquired aplastic anemia. Across the whole study: The DNA of sorted CD4+ and CD8+ cells averaged approximately 3.3 ug.

Study outcomes and limitations: Patients and controls had CD8+ Simpson's diversity values that were not significantly distinct.

According to the study, genomic DNA was the template for TCR beta VDJ and CDR3 profiling. TCRdb used MiXCR to reprocess the reads, holding one entry per CDR3 protein. This sample carries around 180,000 distinct CDR3 sequences, under 70% of them seen once, and the ten largest clones take about 45%. CDR3 length: 16 amino acids. Germline CDR1 is LNHDA and CDR2 is SQIVND (reference sequence). The V and J ends lost 6 bases and 2 bases respectively, with 18 bases between them. The source is a human donor with severe aplastic anemia or a healthy control (not recorded which). The source material was sorted CD4+, CD8+, or CD8+CD57+ T cells (not recorded which) from PBMCs. The rearrangement joins TRBV19 to TRBJ2-3; D possibly corresponds to TRBD1 (6 bases). CDR3 bases: TGTGCCAGTAGATCCCGCGTCAGGGGCGACACAGATACGCAGTATTTT. Its protein product is CASRSRVRGDTDTQYF.